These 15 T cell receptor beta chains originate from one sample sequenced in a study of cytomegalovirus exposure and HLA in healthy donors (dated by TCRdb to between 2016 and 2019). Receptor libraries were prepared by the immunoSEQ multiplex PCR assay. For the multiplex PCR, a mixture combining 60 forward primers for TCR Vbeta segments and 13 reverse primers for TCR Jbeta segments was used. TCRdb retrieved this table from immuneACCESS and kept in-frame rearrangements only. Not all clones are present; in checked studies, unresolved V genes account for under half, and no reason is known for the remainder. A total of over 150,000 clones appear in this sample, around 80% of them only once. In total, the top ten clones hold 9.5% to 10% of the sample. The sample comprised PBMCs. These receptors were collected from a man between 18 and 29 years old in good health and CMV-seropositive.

The CDR3: CASTPTGNYGYTF. In DNA, the CDR3 is TGTGCCAGCACCCCGACGGGAAACTATGGCTACACCTTC. This chain connects TRBV6-5 to TRBJ1-2; the D is unclear. The germline gives CDR1 MNHEY, CDR2 SVGAGI. Trimming took off 7 bases at V and 2 bases at J, with 11 bases between the two ends. The CDR3 is 13 amino acids.

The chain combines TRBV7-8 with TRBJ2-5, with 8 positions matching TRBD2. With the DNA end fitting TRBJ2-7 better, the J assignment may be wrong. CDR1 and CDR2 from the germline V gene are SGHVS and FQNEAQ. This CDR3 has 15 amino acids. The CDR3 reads CASSPRSGSTYEQYF. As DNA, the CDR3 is TGTGCCAGCAGCCCCCGAAGCGGGAGTACCTACGAGCAGTACTTC.

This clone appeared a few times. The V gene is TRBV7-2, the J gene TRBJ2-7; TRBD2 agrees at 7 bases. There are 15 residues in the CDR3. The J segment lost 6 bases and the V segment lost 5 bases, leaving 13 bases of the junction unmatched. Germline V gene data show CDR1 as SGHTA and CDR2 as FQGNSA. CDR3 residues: CASSPNPGGSGEQYF. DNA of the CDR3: TGTGCCAGCAGCCCCAACCCGGGGGGTTCCGGCGAGCAGTACTTC.

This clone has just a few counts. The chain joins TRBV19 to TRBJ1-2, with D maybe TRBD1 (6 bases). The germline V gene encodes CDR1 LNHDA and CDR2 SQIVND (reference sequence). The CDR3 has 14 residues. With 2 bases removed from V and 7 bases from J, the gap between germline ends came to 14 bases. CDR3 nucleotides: TGTGCCAGTAGTATAACAGGGTCGTATGGTGGCTACACCTTC. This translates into CASSITGSYGGYTF.

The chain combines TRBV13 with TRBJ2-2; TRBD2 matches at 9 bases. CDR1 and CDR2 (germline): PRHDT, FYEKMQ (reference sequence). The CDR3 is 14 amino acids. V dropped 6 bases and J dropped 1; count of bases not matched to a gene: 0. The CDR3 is CASRAGGNTGELFF. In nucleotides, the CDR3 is TGTGCCAGCAGAGCGGGGGGGAACACCGGGGAGCTGTTTTTT.

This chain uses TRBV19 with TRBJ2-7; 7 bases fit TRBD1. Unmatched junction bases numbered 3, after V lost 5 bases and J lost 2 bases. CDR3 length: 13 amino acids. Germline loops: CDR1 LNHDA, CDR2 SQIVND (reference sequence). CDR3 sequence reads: CASSSTGAYEQYF. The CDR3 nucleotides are TGTGCCAGTAGTTCAACAGGGGCCTACGAGCAGTACTTC.

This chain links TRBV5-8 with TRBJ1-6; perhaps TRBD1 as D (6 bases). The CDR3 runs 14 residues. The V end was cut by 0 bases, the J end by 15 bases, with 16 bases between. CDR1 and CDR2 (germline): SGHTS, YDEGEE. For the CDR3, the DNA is TGTGCCAGCAGCTTGGCGGGGACAATACAGTTCCTCCACTTT. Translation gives CASSLAGTIQFLHF.

The CDR3 loop is CASSYLASGEGEQFF. The CDR3 region has the DNA TGTGCCAGCAGTTACTTGGCTAGCGGGGAAGGTGAGCAGTTCTTC. V and J are TRBV6-6 and TRBJ2-1; the match to TRBD2 covers 9 bases. V was clipped by 1 base and J by 9 bases; unmatched bases: 7. The germline CDR1 and CDR2 sequences are MNHNY and SVGAGI (reference sequence). There are 15 residues in the CDR3.

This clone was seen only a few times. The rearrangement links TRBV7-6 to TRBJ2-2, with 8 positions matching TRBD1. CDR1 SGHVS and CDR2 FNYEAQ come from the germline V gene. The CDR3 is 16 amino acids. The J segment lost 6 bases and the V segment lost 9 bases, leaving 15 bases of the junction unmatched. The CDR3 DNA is TGTGCCAGTCAGAATTCAGGGGGCTCAAGACCCGGGGAGCTGTTTTTT. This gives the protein CASQNSGGSRPGELFF. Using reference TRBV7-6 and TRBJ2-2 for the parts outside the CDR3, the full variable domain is GAGVSQSPRYKVTKRGQDVALRCDPISGHVSLYWYRQALGQGPEFLTYFNYEAQQDKSGLPNDRFSAERPEGSISTLTIQRTEQRDSAMYRCASQNSGGSRPGELFFGEGSRLTVL.

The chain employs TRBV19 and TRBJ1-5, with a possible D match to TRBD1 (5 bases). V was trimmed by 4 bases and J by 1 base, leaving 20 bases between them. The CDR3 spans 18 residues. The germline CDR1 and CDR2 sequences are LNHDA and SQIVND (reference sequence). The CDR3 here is CASSTYLASGLSNQPQHF. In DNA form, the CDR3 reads TGTGCCAGTAGTACTTACCTCGCCTCAGGGTTAAGCAATCAGCCCCAGCATTTT.

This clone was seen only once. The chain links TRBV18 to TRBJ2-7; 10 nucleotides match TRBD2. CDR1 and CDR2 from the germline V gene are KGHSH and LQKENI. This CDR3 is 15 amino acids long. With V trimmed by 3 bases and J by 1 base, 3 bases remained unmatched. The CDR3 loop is CASSPTSGSSYEQYF. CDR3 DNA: TGTGCCAGCTCACCGACTAGCGGGTCTTCCTACGAGCAGTACTTC.

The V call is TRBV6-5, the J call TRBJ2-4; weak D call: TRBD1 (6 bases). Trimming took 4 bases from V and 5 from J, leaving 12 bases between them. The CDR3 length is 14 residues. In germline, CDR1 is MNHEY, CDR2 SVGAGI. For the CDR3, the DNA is TGTGCCAGCAGTTTCCTCGGACAGCAAAACATTCAGTACTTC. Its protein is CASSFLGQQNIQYF.

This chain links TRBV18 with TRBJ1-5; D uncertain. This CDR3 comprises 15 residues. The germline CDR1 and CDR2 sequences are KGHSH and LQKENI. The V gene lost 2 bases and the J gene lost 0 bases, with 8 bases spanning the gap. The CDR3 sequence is CASSPGHLSNQPQHF. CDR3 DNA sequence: TGTGCCAGCTCACCAGGGCACCTTAGCAATCAGCCCCAGCATTTT. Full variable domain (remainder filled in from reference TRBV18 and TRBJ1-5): NAGVMQNPRHLVRRRGQEARLRCSPMKGHSHVYWYRQLPEEGLKFMVYLQKENIIDESGMPKERFSAEFPKEGPSILRIQQVVRGDSAAYFCASSPGHLSNQPQHFGDGTRLSIL.

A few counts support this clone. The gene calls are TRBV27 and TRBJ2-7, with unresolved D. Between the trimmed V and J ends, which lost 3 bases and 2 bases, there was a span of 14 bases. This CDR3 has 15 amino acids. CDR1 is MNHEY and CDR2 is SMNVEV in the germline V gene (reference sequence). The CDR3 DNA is TGTGCCAGCAGTTTGAGGCGCGGCGGAACCTACGAGCAGTACTTC. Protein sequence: CASSLRRGGTYEQYF.

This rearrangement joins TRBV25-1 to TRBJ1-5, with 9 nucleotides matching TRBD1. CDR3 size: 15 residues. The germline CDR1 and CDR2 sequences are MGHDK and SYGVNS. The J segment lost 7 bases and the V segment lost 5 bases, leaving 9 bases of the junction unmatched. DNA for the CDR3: TGTGCCAGCAGTCCCACAGGGGGCTTGGGACAGCCCCAGCATTTT. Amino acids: CASSPTGGLGQPQHF.